The rows below give T cell receptor beta chains drawn from one sample of a study of blood T cell repertoires in COVID-19. Repertoires were generated with immunoSEQ multiplex PCR, while TCRdb's copy carries only in-frame clones and drops some. The data hold 30,000 to 40,000 clones, with 85% to 95% observed a single time. The sample taken for sequencing was peripheral blood. The source is a male donor with active COVID-19. Each CDR3 is given with its conserved first and last residue. Each record gives: D gene, V gene, clone size, J gene, CDR3 protein, CDR3 DNA. The D gene is left open where the match is weak. Size values are once, few and many counts, or a class for expanded clones, and some rows have none.

D: .
V: TRBV2
size: few
J: TRBJ2-1
CDR3: CASALRSEAISEQFF
DNA: TGTGCCAGCGCTCTTAGGTCGGAAGCGATAAGTGAGCAGTTCTTC

D: TRBD1
V: TRBV6-5
size: .
J: TRBJ1-2
CDR3: CASSYDRGDYGYTF
DNA: TGTGCCAGCAGTTACGACAGGGGGGACTATGGCTACACCTTC

D: .
V: TRBV12-5
size: .
J: TRBJ1-1
CDR3: CASGLVLGGATEAFF
DNA: TGTGCTAGTGGTTTGGTACTTGGGGGGGCCACTGAAGCTTTCTTT

D: .
V: TRBV7-2
size: .
J: TRBJ1-1
CDR3: CASNNLARGRLGTEAFF
DNA: TGTGCCAGCAACAACCTAGCGCGGGGGCGGTTGGGCACTGAAGCTTTCTTT

D: TRBD1
V: TRBV7-9
size: .
J: TRBJ1-1
CDR3: CASSLRSGGGNTEAFF
DNA: TGTGCCAGCAGCTTACGGTCAGGGGGTGGGAACACTGAAGCTTTCTTT

D: TRBD1
V: TRBV30
size: once
J: TRBJ1-4
CDR3: CAGHARQGAGLAWKFNEKLFF
DNA: TGTGCCGGGCACGCAAGACAGGGGGCAGGTTTGGCGTGGAAGTTTAATGAAAAACTGTTTTTT

D: TRBD1
V: TRBV29-1
size: .
J: TRBJ1-2
CDR3: CSVATGYRNGYTF
DNA: TGCAGCGTTGCGACAGGGTACCGAAATGGCTACACCTTC

D: .
V: TRBV4-1
size: .
J: TRBJ2-3
CDR3: CASSQDNRVGTDTQYF
DNA: TGCGCCAGCAGCCAAGACAACAGGGTGGGCACAGATACGCAGTATTTT

D: TRBD2
V: TRBV2
size: .
J: TRBJ2-1
CDR3: CASSKLAGGPRVQFF
DNA: TGTGCCAGCAGTAAACTAGCGGGGGGGCCTCGGGTGCAGTTCTTC

D: .
V: TRBV6-5
size: .
J: TRBJ1-1
CDR3: CASSYSFQANTEAFF
DNA: TGTGCCAGCAGTTACTCTTTCCAGGCGAACACTGAAGCTTTCTTT

D: .
V: TRBV15
size: once
J: TRBJ2-1
CDR3: CATSRDLSGGRQFF
DNA: TGTGCCACCAGCAGAGACCTTTCAGGGGGGAGGCAGTTCTTC

D: TRBD2
V: TRBV19
size: .
J: TRBJ2-5
CDR3: CASSTSGVRETQYF
DNA: TGTGCCAGCTCTACTAGCGGGGTCCGGGAGACCCAGTACTTC

D: TRBD1
V: TRBV7-3
size: .
J: TRBJ2-1
CDR3: CASSSDRGYNEQFF
DNA: TGTGCCAGCAGCTCGGACAGGGGGTACAATGAGCAGTTCTTC

D: .
V: TRBV25-1
size: .
J: TRBJ1-1
CDR3: CATQGIGANTEAFF
DNA: TGTGCCACGCAGGGGATAGGGGCTAACACTGAAGCTTTCTTT

D: .
V: TRBV5-1
size: .
J: TRBJ2-1
CDR3: CASKLETEQFF
DNA: TGCGCCAGCAAACTAGAAACTGAGCAGTTCTTC

D: TRBD1
V: TRBV29-1
size: .
J: TRBJ2-6
CDR3: CSVGTAGANVLTF
DNA: TGCAGCGTCGGGACAGCTGGGGCCAACGTCCTGACTTTC

D: .
V: TRBV11-2
size: .
J: TRBJ1-1
CDR3: CASSPGLMGTEAFF
DNA: TGTGCCAGCAGTCCAGGCCTGATGGGCACTGAAGCTTTCTTT

D: .
V: TRBV7-9
size: .
J: TRBJ2-7
CDR3: CASSPRNMGLYEQYF
DNA: TGTGCCAGCAGCCCCCGGAATATGGGCCTCTACGAGCAGTACTTC

D: .
V: TRBV5-6
size: .
J: TRBJ2-7
CDR3: CASSLGPGRANYEQYF
DNA: TGTGCCAGCAGCTTGGGCCCCGGGCGGGCAAACTACGAGCAGTACTTC

D: TRBD2
V: TRBV19
size: .
J: TRBJ2-2
CDR3: CASSLQRGSWAGELFF
DNA: TGTGCCAGTAGTCTACAGCGGGGGAGTTGGGCCGGGGAGCTGTTTTTT

D: .
V: TRBV5-6
size: .
J: TRBJ1-3
CDR3: CASSSDSSSGNTIYF
DNA: TGTGCCAGCAGCTCGGACAGTAGCTCTGGAAACACCATATATTTT

D: .
V: TRBV6-5
size: .
J: TRBJ1-2
CDR3: CASSYSSGFGYTF
DNA: TGTGCCAGCAGTTACTCGAGCGGGTTTGGCTACACCTTC

D: TRBD2
V: TRBV11-3
size: .
J: TRBJ2-7
CDR3: CASSSGGSGVPYEQYF
DNA: TGTGCCAGCAGCTCGGGAGGGAGCGGGGTCCCCTACGAGCAGTACTTC

D: .
V: TRBV21-1
size: .
J: TRBJ1-2
CDR3: CASSIKRVFGYTF
DNA: TGTGCCAGCAGCATAAAGCGGGTCTTTGGCTACACCTTC